What follows are 12 T cell receptor beta chains derived from one specimen sequenced in a study of blood T cells in healthy people across ages. Alongside a J-beta primer mix, a sample-barcoded 5' primer served in a second PCR lasting 7 to 11 cycles. Via MiXCR, TCRdb re-called the 5' RACE reads, giving one row per CDR3 protein. This table holds 800,000 to 1,300,000 distinct CDR3 sequences, under 30% found once. These data also formed part of another study, on T cells of mothers and their children.

Sequencing was carried out using blood. These receptors all come from a girl aged 2-10 years in good health.

This sequence joins TRBV7-3 and TRBJ2-1; D is possibly TRBD2 (5 bases). The CDR3 consists of 16 residues. Trimming took off 1 base at V and 5 bases at J, with 15 bases between the two ends. The germline V gene encodes CDR1 SGHTA and CDR2 FQGTGA. This chain's CDR3 is CASSLIGPGGNNEQFF. In DNA, the CDR3 is TGTGCCAGCAGCTTAATTGGGCCAGGAGGAAACAATGAGCAGTTCTTC.

The rearrangement uses TRBV5-1 and TRBJ2-5; the D gene could be TRBD1 or TRBD2 (5 bases each). V was cut by 4 bases and J by 5 bases, with 15 bases left in between. This CDR3 is built from 14 residues. CDR1 SGHRS and CDR2 YFSETQ come from the germline V gene. CDR3 nucleotide sequence: TGCGCCAGCAGCGGGGGAGACTCCTGGGAGACCCAGTACTTC. As protein: CASSGGDSWETQYF.

The chain has TRBV7-2 and TRBJ2-1, with 12 nucleotides matching TRBD2. There are 16 residues in the CDR3. In germline, CDR1 is SGHTA, CDR2 FQGNSA. V trimming: 4 bases; J trimming: 7 bases; junction bases outside the gene matches: 8. The CDR3 DNA reads as TGTGCCAGCAGCTCTTTACTAGCGGGGGGCCTAAATGAGCAGTTCTTC. This codes for CASSSLLAGGLNEQFF.

This sequence joins TRBV19 and TRBJ1-5, with D uncertain. Germline CDR1 and CDR2: LNHDA and SQIVND (reference sequence). CDR3 size: 15 residues. V was pared by 4 bases and J by 0 bases, with 10 bases between. CDR3 residues: CASSTTGLSNQPQHF. In DNA form, the CDR3 reads TGTGCCAGTAGTACGACCGGCCTTAGCAATCAGCCCCAGCATTTT.

This clonotype showed up just once. The chain has TRBV28 and TRBJ2-1; 11 nucleotides line up with TRBD2. The length of the CDR3 is 16 residues. V lost 6 bases to trimming and J lost 4 bases; unmatched junction nucleotides: 8. Germline V lookup: CDR1 MDHEN, CDR2 SYDVKM. This chain's CDR3 is CASSRLAGGVYNEQFF. As DNA, the CDR3 is TGTGCCAGCAGCCGTTTAGCGGGGGGGGTTTACAATGAGCAGTTCTTC.

The chain employs TRBV12-3 or TRBV12-4 and TRBJ2-5, with D unresolved. The ends were cut back, 5 bases at V and 3 bases at J, with 10 bases in the middle. This CDR3 has 13 amino acids. CDR3 bases: TGTGCCAGCAGTATCGACACGAAAGAGACCCAGTACTTC. It is translated as CASSIDTKETQYF.

This clonotype appeared a few times. At one of its ends the junction is not consistent with the germline gene, which may arise from a read error. The chain employs TRBV2 and TRBJ2-7; tentative D call: TRBD1 (5 bases). The CDR3 has 16 residues. Germline-derived CDR1 and CDR2 are SNHLY and FYNNEI. This CDR3 is CASSDEADIASYEQYF. For the CDR3, the DNA is TGCGCCAGCAGTGATGAGGCGGACATAGCTAGTTACGAGCAGTACTTC. Based on the CDR3 plus reference TRBV2 and TRBJ2-7, the full variable domain is EPEVTQTPSHQVTQMGQEVILRCVPISNHLYFYWYRQILGQKVEFLVSFYNNEISEKSEIFDDQFSVERPDGSNFTLKIRSTKLEDSAMYFCASSDEADIASYEQYFGPGTRLTVT.

The chain is built from TRBV20-1 and TRBJ1-4; the D gene is possibly TRBD1 (5 bases). The V gene lost 0 bases and the J gene lost 8 bases, with 13 bases spanning the gap. Germline CDR1 DFQATT, CDR2 SNEGSKA (reference sequence). This CDR3 has 14 amino acids. CDR3 in amino acids: CSARDPAGREKLFF. The CDR3 DNA follows: TGCAGTGCTAGAGATCCTGCAGGGCGGGAAAAACTGTTTTTT.

This rearrangement joins TRBV20-1 to TRBJ2-3, with TRBD2 matching 9 bases. V shed 5 bases, J shed 4 bases, and the junction held 7 bases outside the gene matches. This CDR3 region has 14 residues. Germline CDR1 is DFQATT and CDR2 is SNEGSKA (reference sequence). The CDR3: CSAAGTSSADTQYF. The CDR3, as DNA: TGCAGTGCTGCGGGGACTAGCTCGGCAGATACGCAGTATTTT.

The chain combines TRBV7-9 with TRBJ2-7; 8 bases map to TRBD1. V lost 7 bases to trimming and J lost 3 bases; unmatched junction nucleotides: 11. Germline values: CDR1 SEHNR, CDR2 FQNEAQ (reference sequence). The CDR3 is 15 amino acids. CDR3 nucleotide sequence: TGTGCCAGCACCCCCCCCGGGACAGGCAACTACGAGCAGTACTTC. Translating gives CASTPPGTGNYEQYF.

The chain combines TRBV12-5 with TRBJ2-5; the D is unclear. The germline CDR1 and CDR2 sequences are LGHNT and FRNRAP. This CDR3 comprises 12 residues. The V and J ends lost 0 bases and 5 bases respectively, with 4 bases between them. The CDR3 DNA reads as TGTGCTAGTGGTTTGGTAGGGGAGACCCAGTACTTC. This sequence encodes CASGLVGETQYF.

This chain joins TRBV11-2 and TRBJ2-1; D gene unclear. Gene TRBJ2-7 matches the end of the DNA better, so the J call may be wrong. The CDR3 runs to 17 residues. Germline V gene data show CDR1 as SGHAT and CDR2 as FQNNGV. CDR3 sequence (DNA): TGTGCCAGCAGCTCCCCCTTGGATTTTCCTCTCCTCTACGAGCAGTACTTC. This translates into CASSSPLDFPLLYEQYF.